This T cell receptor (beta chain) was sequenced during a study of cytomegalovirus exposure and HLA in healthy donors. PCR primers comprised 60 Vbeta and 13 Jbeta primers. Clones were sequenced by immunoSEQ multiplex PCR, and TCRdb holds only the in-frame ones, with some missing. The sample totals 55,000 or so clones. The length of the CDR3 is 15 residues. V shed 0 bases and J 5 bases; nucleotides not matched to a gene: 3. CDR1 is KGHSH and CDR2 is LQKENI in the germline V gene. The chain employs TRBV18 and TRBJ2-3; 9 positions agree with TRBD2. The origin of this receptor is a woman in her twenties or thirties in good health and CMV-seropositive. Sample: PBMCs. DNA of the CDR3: TGTGCCAGCTCACCACCCGCTAGCGGGGTAGATACGCAGTATTTT. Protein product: CASSPPASGVDTQYF.